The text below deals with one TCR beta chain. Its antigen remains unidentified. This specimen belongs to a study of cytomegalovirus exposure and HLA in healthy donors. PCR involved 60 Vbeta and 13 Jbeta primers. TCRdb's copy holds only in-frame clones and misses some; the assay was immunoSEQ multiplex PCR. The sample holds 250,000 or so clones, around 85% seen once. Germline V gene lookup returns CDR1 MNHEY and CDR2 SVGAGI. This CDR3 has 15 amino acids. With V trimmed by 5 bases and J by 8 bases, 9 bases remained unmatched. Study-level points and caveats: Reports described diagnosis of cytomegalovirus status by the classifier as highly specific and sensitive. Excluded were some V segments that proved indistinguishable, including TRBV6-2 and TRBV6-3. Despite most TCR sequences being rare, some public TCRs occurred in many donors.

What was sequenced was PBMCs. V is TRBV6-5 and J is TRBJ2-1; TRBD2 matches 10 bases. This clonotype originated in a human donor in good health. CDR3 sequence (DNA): TGTGCCAGCAGTCCCGGGGGAGCGGGAGGGGATGAGCAGTTCTTC. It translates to CASSPGGAGGDEQFF.